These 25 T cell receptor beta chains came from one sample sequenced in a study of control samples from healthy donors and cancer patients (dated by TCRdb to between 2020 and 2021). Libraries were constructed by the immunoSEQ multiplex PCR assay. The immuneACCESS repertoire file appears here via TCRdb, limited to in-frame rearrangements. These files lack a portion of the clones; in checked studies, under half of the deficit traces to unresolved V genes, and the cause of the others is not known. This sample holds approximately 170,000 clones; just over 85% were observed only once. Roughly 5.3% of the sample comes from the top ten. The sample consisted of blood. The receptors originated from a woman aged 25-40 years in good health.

The CDR3: CASSVSVNEQFF. The CDR3 DNA reads TGTGCCAGCAGCGTATCTGTCAATGAGCAGTTCTTC. The chain employs TRBV9 and TRBJ2-1; D unclear. V lost 1 base and J lost 6, with 5 bases in between. The CDR3 runs to 12 residues. Per germline, CDR1 SGDLS and CDR2 YYNGEE.

CDR3 loop: CASTSSPNYGYTF. The CDR3, as DNA: TGTGCCAGCACCTCCAGTCCTAACTATGGCTACACCTTC. The chain couples TRBV5-4 to TRBJ1-2; D remains ambiguous. V gave up 6 bases and J gave up 0 bases, with 9 bases separating them. CDR3 length: 13 residues. Germline V gives CDR1 SGHNT, CDR2 YYREEE (reference sequence).

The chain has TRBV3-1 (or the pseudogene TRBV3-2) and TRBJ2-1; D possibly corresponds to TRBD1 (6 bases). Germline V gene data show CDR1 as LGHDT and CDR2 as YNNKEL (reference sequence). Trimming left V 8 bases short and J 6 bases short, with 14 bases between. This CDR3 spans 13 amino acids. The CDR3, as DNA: TGTGCCAGCGCCTGGGGGCCGGGCAATGAGCAGTTCTTC. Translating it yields CASAWGPGNEQFF.

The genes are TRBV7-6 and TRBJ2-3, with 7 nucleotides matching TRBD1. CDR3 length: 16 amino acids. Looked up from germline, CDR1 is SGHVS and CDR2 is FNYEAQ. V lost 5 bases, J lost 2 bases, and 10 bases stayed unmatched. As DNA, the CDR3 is TGTGCCAGCAGCCGGGAAACAGGGGAGTTCACAGATACGCAGTATTTT. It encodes CASSRETGEFTDTQYF.

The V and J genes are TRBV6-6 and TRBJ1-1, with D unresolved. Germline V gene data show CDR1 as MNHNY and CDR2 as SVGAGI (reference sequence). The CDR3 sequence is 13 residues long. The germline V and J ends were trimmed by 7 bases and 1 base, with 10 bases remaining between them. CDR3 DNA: TGTGCCAGCACCGAAAGACCGAACACTGAAGCTTTCTTT. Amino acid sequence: CASTERPNTEAFF.

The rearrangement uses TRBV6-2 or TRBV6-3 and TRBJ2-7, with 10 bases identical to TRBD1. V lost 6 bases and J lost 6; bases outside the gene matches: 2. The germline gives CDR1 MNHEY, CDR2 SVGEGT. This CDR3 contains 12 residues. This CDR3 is CASSRTGGEQYV. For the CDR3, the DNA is TGTGCCAGCAGCCGGACAGGGGGCGAGCAGTACGTC.

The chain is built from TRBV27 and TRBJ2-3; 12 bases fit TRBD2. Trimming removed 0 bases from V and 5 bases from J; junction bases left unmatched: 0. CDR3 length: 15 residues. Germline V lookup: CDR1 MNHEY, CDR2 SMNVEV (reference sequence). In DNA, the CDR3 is TGTGCCAGCAGTTTATCGGGACTAGCGGGAGATACGCAGTATTTT. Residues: CASSLSGLAGDTQYF.

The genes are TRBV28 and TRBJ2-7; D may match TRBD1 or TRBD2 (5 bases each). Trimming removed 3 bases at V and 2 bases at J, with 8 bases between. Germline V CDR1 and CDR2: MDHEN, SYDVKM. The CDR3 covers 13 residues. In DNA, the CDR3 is TGTGCCAGCAGTTTTGAGGGGCCCTACGAGCAGTACTTC. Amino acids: CASSFEGPYEQYF.

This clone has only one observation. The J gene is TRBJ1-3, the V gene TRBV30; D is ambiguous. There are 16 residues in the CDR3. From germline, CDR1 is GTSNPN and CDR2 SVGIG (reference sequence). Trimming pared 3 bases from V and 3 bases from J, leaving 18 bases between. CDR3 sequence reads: CAWRSSDLPFGNTIYF. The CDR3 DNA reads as TGTGCCTGGAGATCGTCCGACCTCCCCTTTGGAAACACCATATATTTT. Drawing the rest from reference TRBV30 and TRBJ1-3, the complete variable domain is SQTIHQWPATLVQPVGSPLSLECTVEGTSNPNLYWYRQAAGRGLQLLFYSVGIGQISSEVPQNLSASRPQDRQFILSSKKLLLSDSGFYLCAWRSSDLPFGNTIYFGEGSWLTVV.

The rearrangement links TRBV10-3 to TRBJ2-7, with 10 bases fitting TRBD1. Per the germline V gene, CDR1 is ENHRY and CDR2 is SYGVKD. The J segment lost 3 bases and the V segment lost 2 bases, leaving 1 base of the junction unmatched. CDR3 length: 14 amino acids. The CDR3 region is CAISEDRGHYEQYF. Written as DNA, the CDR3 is TGTGCCATCAGTGAGGACAGGGGGCACTACGAGCAGTACTTC.

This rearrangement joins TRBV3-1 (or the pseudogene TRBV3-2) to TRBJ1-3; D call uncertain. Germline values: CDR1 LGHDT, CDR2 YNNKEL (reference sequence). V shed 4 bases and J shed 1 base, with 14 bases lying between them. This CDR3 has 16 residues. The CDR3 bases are TGTGCCAGCAGCCTACCCCCCCCCAAATCTGGAAACACCATATATTTT. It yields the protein CASSLPPPKSGNTIYF.

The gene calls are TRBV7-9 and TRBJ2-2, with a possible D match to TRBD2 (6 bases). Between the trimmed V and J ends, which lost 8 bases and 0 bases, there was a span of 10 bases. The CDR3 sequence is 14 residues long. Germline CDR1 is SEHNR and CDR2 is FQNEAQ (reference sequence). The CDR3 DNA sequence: TGTGCCAGCCCAGCGGGCGCGAACACCGGGGAGCTGTTTTTT. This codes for CASPAGANTGELFF.

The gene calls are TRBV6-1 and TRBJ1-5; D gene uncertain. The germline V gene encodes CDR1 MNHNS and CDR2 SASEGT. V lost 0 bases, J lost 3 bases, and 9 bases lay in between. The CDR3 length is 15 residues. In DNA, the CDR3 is TGTGCCAGCAGTGAAGCGTGGGGAGCCAATCAGCCCCAGCATTTT. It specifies CASSEAWGANQPQHF.

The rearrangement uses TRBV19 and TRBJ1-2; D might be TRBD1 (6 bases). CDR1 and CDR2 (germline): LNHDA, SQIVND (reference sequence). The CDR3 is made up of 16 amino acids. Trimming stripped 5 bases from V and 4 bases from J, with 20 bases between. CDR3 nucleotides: TGTGCCAGTAGTCCCGCCCGGGTACAGGGCGCCTATGGCTACACCTTC. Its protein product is CASSPARVQGAYGYTF.

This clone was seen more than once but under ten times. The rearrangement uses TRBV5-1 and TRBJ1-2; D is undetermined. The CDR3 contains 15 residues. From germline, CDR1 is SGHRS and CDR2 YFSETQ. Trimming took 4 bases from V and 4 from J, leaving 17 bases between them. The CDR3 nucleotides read TGCGCCAGCAGCAAGGACTCCCCGGCGGGCTATGGCTACACCTTC. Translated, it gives CASSKDSPAGYGYTF.

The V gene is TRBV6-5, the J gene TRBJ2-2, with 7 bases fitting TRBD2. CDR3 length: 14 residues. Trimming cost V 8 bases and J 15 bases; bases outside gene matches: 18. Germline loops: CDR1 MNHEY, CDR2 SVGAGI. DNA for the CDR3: TGTGCCAGCTCGCCCGCCAGCGGGGTCCGAGTGGTGTTTTTT. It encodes CASSPASGVRVVFF.

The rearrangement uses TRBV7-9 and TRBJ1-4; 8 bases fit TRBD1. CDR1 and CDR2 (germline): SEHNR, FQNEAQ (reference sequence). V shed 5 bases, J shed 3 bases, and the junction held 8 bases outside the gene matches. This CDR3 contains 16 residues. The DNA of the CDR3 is TGTGCCAGCAGCGAGGGACAGGTCTCACCTAATGAAAAACTGTTTTTT. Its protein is CASSEGQVSPNEKLFF.

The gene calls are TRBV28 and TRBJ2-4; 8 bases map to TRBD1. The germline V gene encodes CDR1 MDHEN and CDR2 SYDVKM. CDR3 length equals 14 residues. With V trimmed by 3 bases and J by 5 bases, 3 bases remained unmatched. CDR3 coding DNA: TGTGCCAGCAGTTTTTCAGGGGGCCAAAACATTCAGTACTTC. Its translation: CASSFSGGQNIQYF.

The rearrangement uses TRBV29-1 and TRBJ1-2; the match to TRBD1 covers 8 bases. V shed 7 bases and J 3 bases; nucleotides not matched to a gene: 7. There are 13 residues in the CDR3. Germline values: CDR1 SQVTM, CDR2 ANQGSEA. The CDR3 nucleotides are TGCAGCGCAAGGACAGGGATTGACTATGGCTACACCTTC. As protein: CSARTGIDYGYTF. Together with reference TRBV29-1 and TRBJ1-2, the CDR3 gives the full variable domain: SAVISQKPSRDICQRGTSLTIQCQVDSQVTMMFWYRQQPGQSLTLIATANQGSEATYESGFVIDKFPISRPNLTFSTLTVSNMSPEDSSIYLCSARTGIDYGYTFGSGTRLTVV.

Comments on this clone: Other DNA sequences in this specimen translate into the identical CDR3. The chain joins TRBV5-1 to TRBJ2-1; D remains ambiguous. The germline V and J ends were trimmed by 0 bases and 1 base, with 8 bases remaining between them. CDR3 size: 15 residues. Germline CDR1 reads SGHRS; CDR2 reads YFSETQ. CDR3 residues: CASSLGGSSYNEQFF. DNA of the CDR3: TGCGCCAGCAGCTTGGGTGGGTCGTCCTACAATGAGCAGTTCTTC.

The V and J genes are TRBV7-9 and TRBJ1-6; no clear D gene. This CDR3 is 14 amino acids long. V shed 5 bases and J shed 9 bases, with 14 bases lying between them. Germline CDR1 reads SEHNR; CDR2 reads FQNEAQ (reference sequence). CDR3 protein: CASSAGLAGSPLHF. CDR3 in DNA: TGTGCCAGCAGCGCCGGATTAGCTGGTTCACCCCTCCACTTT.

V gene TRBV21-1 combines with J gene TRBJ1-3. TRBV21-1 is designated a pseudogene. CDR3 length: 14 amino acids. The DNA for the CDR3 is TGTGCCAGCAGCAAAGAGGCATCCGGAAACACCATATATTTT. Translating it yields CASSKEASGNTIYF.

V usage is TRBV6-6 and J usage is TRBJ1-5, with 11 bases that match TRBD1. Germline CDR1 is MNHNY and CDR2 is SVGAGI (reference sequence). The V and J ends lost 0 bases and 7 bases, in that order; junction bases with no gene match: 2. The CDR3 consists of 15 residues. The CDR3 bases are TGTGCCAGCAGTTACTCGGGACAGGGGGGGCAGCCCCAGCATTTT. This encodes CASSYSGQGGQPQHF.

In DNA, the CDR3 is TGTGCCAGCAGCCAAGATTTTAGGGGGCATACTGAAGCTTTCTTT. It yields the protein CASSQDFRGHTEAFF. This chain connects TRBV3-1 (or the pseudogene TRBV3-2) to TRBJ1-1, with 7 bases fitting TRBD1. Germline assignment: CDR1 LGHDT and CDR2 YNNKEL (reference sequence). This CDR3 region has 15 residues. V lost 0 bases to trimming and J lost 5 bases; unmatched junction nucleotides: 6.

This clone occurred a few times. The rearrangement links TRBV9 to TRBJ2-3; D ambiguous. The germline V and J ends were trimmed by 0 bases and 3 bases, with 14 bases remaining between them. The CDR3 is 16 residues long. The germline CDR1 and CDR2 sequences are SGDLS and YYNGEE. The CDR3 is CASSVDSAYGTDTQYF. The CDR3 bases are TGTGCCAGCAGCGTAGATTCGGCGTATGGTACAGATACGCAGTATTTT. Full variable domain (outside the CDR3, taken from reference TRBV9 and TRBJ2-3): DSGVTQTPKHLITATGQRVTLRCSPRSGDLSVYWYQQSLDQGLQFLIQYYNGEERAKGNILERFSAQQFPDLHSELNLSSLELGDSALYFCASSVDSAYGTDTQYFGPGTRLTVL.